The 16 T cell receptor beta chains below all came from one sample that was sequenced in a study of CD8 T cells in ankylosing spondylitis. TCRdb reprocessed the 5' RACE reads via MiXCR and lists one record per CDR3 protein. This sample has about 480,000 distinct CDR3 sequences, with roughly a sixth found just once. Broader study findings: A TCR beta motif made of fewer than 10 highly homologous variants seemed typical of ankylosing spondylitis blood.

Their cognate antigens are unknown. The sequenced sample was blood, either unsorted or a sorted T cell fraction (not recorded which). Receptors originate from a male donor with ankylosing spondylitis.

The gene calls are TRBV28 and TRBJ2-4; 8 positions agree with TRBD1. CDR1 MDHEN and CDR2 SYDVKM come from the germline V gene. The CDR3 spans 17 residues. V lost 4 bases, J lost 4 bases, and 12 bases stayed unmatched. CDR3 coding DNA: TGTGCCAGCAGTTGGCGGAGGCTGGACAGGGCAAAAAACATTCAGTACTTC. Protein: CASSWRRLDRAKNIQYF. The whole variable domain, remainder taken from reference TRBV28 and TRBJ2-4, is DVKVTQSSRYLVKRTGEKVFLECVQDMDHENMFWYRQDPGLGLRLIYFSYDVKMKEKGDIPEGYSVSREKKERFSLILESASTNQTSMYLCASSWRRLDRAKNIQYFGAGTRLSVL.

The CDR3 DNA sequence: TGTGCCAGCAGCCGCGGACTGCGCAATGAGCAGTTCTTC. Its translation: CASSRGLRNEQFF. The chain has TRBV3-1 and TRBJ2-1; TRBD2 might be the D (5 bases). This CDR3 is 13 amino acids long. The germline V gene encodes CDR1 LGHDT and CDR2 YNNKEL (reference sequence). V lost 4 bases to trimming and J lost 6 bases, with 10 bases between them.

The chain combines TRBV20-1 with TRBJ2-1; 11 bases are shared with TRBD2. Germline trimming cut 2 bases from V and 5 bases from J; bases unmatched to any gene: 5. Germline-derived CDR1 and CDR2 are DFQATT and SNEGSKA (reference sequence). CDR3 length equals 15 residues. CDR3 in DNA: TGCAGTGCTAGACCCCCGGGACTAGCGGACAATGAGCAGTTCTTC. It codes for CSARPPGLADNEQFF.

This chain uses TRBV4-3 with TRBJ1-3; D may be TRBD1 (6 bases). Trimming left V 0 bases short and J 3 bases short, with 15 bases between. Germline CDR1 LGHNA, CDR2 YSLEER. CDR3 size: 17 residues. CDR3 region: CASSQDHGQRYGNTIYF. CDR3 bases: TGCGCCAGCAGCCAAGATCACGGACAGCGTTATGGAAACACCATATATTTT.

The chain uses TRBV28 and TRBJ1-2; the D gene is possibly TRBD1 (6 bases). The germline CDR1 and CDR2 sequences are MDHEN and SYDVKM. V was clipped by 2 bases and J by 2 bases, with 12 bases between them. The CDR3 spans 15 residues. CDR3 in amino acids: CASSLGGARNYGYTF. The CDR3 region has the DNA TGTGCCAGCAGTTTAGGGGGGGCGCGGAACTATGGCTACACCTTC.

CDR3 nucleotides: TGCAGTGCTAGAGCCCTCATCGGGAACACTGAAGCTTTCTTT. As protein: CSARALIGNTEAFF. The rearrangement joins TRBV20-1 to TRBJ1-1; D unclear. Germline values: CDR1 DFQATT, CDR2 SNEGSKA (reference sequence). Deletions cut 1 base from V and 1 base from J, with 10 bases between. CDR3 length: 14 residues.

This chain links TRBV24-1 with TRBJ2-5; 9 bases map to TRBD1. Germline lookup yields CDR1 KGHDR and CDR2 SFDVKD. The CDR3 covers 15 residues. The junction had 6 bases not matched to a gene; V was cut back by 4 bases and J by 4 bases. The CDR3 here is CATSDWGQGAETQYF. For the CDR3, the DNA is TGTGCCACCAGTGACTGGGGACAGGGAGCAGAGACCCAGTACTTC.

This clonotype was detected only a few times. This rearrangement joins TRBV7-9 to TRBJ1-5; maybe TRBD1 (6 bases). Trimming left V 1 base short and J 2 bases short, with 9 bases between. CDR3 size: 15 residues. CDR1 and CDR2 from the germline V gene are SEHNR and FQNEAQ (reference sequence). The CDR3 coding sequence is TGTGCCAGCAGCTTAGATGGGGGGCGCAATCAGCCCCAGCATTTT. This codes for CASSLDGGRNQPQHF.

The chain uses TRBV11-2 and TRBJ1-6; D remains unclear. Germline loops: CDR1 SGHAT, CDR2 FQNNGV. V lost 4 bases, J lost 0 bases, and 16 bases lay in between. The CDR3 spans 18 residues. The CDR3 protein is CASSSGAGSSSYNSPLHF. The CDR3 DNA reads TGTGCCAGCAGCTCCGGTGCCGGGTCGAGCTCCTATAATTCACCCCTCCACTTT. Drawing the rest from reference TRBV11-2 and TRBJ1-6, the complete variable domain is EAGVAQSPRYKIIEKRQSVAFWCNPISGHATLYWYQQILGQGPKLLIQFQNNGVVDDSQLPKDRFSAERLKGVDSTLKIQPAKLEDSAVYLCASSSGAGSSSYNSPLHFGNGTRLTVT.

The V call is TRBV12-3 or TRBV12-4, the J call TRBJ2-2, with TRBD2 matching over 9 bases. This CDR3 has 16 residues. With V trimmed by 7 bases and J by 7 bases, 13 bases remained unmatched. This CDR3 reads CASTIGAGGGGGELFF. In DNA form, the CDR3 reads TGTGCCAGCACAATCGGAGCGGGAGGTGGGGGCGGGGAGCTGTTTTTT.

In this sample, this clonotype turned up a few times. The rearrangement joins TRBV3-1 to TRBJ1-1; 7 positions agree with TRBD1. Germline CDR1 and CDR2: LGHDT and YNNKEL (reference sequence). The CDR3 consists of 12 residues. V was clipped by 2 bases and J by 7 bases; unmatched bases: 1. DNA of the CDR3: TGTGCCAGCAGCCAAAGGACAGGTGAAGCTTTCTTT. Protein sequence: CASSQRTGEAFF.

V is TRBV28 and J is TRBJ2-7; 10 bases line up with TRBD2. In germline, CDR1 is MDHEN, CDR2 SYDVKM. The V and J ends lost 3 bases and 2 bases, in that order; junction bases with no gene match: 4. The CDR3 loop spans 15 amino acids. As DNA, the CDR3 is TGTGCCAGCAGTTTGCGCCTAGCGGGAGCCTACGAGCAGTACTTC. This gives the protein CASSLRLAGAYEQYF.

This clonotype showed up many times. CDR3 amino acids: CASSQGRMGNTEAFF. The CDR3 nucleotides are TGCGCCAGCAGCCAAGGGAGGATGGGGAACACTGAAGCTTTCTTT. V and J are TRBV4-3 and TRBJ1-1, with D unresolved. From germline, CDR1 is LGHNA and CDR2 YSLEER. The ends were cut back, 1 base at V and 1 base at J, with 10 bases in the middle. The length of the CDR3 is 15 residues.

This clonotype occurred a few times. The V and J genes are TRBV9 and TRBJ2-1; tentative D call: TRBD2 (7 bases). Germline lookup yields CDR1 SGDLS and CDR2 YYNGEE. Deletions cut 1 base from V and 7 bases from J, with 18 bases between. This CDR3 region has 16 residues. CDR3 protein: CASSVLGGAEINEQFF. CDR3 nucleotides: TGTGCCAGCAGCGTACTTGGGGGGGCAGAGATTAATGAGCAGTTCTTC.

This rearrangement joins TRBV20-1 to TRBJ1-5; 7 nucleotides agree with TRBD1. Germline CDR1 is DFQATT and CDR2 is SNEGSKA (reference sequence). The CDR3 is made up of 14 amino acids. With V trimmed by 6 bases and J by 4 bases, 9 bases remained unmatched. The CDR3 nucleotides are TGCAGTGCGACTAAGGGGGCCCGTAATCAGCCCCAGCATTTT. This sequence encodes CSATKGARNQPQHF.

The J gene is TRBJ1-1, the V gene TRBV5-1; TRBD1 aligns across 8 bases. Germline CDR1 SGHRS, CDR2 YFSETQ. The CDR3 extends over 15 amino acids. V lost 4 bases to trimming and J lost 3 bases; unmatched junction nucleotides: 8. CDR3 bases: TGCGCCAGCAGCGAACAGGACAGGGTGGACACTGAAGCTTTCTTT. Residues: CASSEQDRVDTEAFF.